This entry features one T cell receptor (beta chain) sequence. Its cognate antigen is unknown. The assay was immunoSEQ multiplex PCR, and TCRdb's table has in-frame clones only and misses some. The sample lists approximately 58,000 clones, around four fifths occurring once. Time point described: week 47, end of study. With topical imiquimod, each dose of the vaccine consisted of 300 ug of mutant IDH1 20-mer peptide. The sample comes from a study of a mutant IDH1 vaccine in newly diagnosed glioma. Study-level results: Altogether, 93.3% of patients exhibited vaccine-induced immune responses.

This CDR3 is built from 17 residues. Germline V lookup: CDR1 SGDLS, CDR2 YYNGEE. V was shortened by 4 bases and J by 5 bases, with 24 bases between the two germline ends. This sequence originates from a young man with glioma. This specimen consisted of PBMCs, obtained from a glioma patient whose treatment included an IDH1 peptide vaccine. The chain combines TRBV9 with TRBJ2-5; no reliable D call. CDR3 loop: CASSQNPRTDGWETQYF. CDR3 DNA sequence: TGTGCCAGCAGCCAAAACCCACGGACGGATGGGTGGGAGACCCAGTACTTC.